The sequence of this TCR beta chain was determined in a study of shared clonotypes between healthy human individuals. Remarks on this clone: Its antigen remains unidentified.

Study findings and constraints: In the sorted subsets, rarefaction showed sequencing was incomplete despite large depth.

In the CD4+ fraction, cells were divided into CD45RA+ naive and CD45RA-negative memory subsets. Libraries were prepared by immunoSEQ multiplex PCR; TCRdb keeps only in-frame clonotypes and omits some of them. The repertoire has approximately 2.3 million clones, approximately 93% of them found once; the top ten carry about 0.39%. Sequencing used naive CD4+ T cells from PBMCs. Subset described: CD45RA+ positively selected. The receptor was derived from a man younger than 35 in good health. Some clones in this sample may be carry-over from other donors' samples.

CDR3: CASSFNPGGRETQYF. The CDR3 nucleotides are TGTGCCAGCAGCTTCAACCCAGGGGGTCGGGAGACCCAGTACTTC. The chain recombines TRBV7-3 with TRBJ2-5, with 7 bases identical to TRBD1. V trimming: 3 bases; J trimming: 5 bases; junction bases outside the gene matches: 9. This CDR3 region has 15 residues. Looked up from germline, CDR1 is SGHTA and CDR2 is FQGTGA.